Listed here are 18 T cell receptor beta chains from one sample, sequenced in a study of post-analysis software for immune sequencing data. Study findings and constraints: TRBV segments more frequent in patients than in controls numbered roughly 5 and included TRBV5-6, TRBV5-1 and TRBV20-1.

Prepared TCR beta cDNA libraries contained unique molecular identifiers. TCRdb re-derived calls from the PCR reads in MiXCR, one entry per CDR3 protein. The data contain some 500,000 distinct CDR3 sequences, 45% of them singletons. Their antigen targets remain unknown. Specimen: blood. These receptor sequences come from a girl aged 5-17 years with multiple sclerosis.

V gene TRBV6-1 combines with J gene TRBJ1-4; tentatively, D is TRBD1 (5 bases). The germline gives CDR1 MNHNS, CDR2 SASEGT. Trimming took off 3 bases at V and 8 bases at J, with 13 bases between the two ends. This CDR3 comprises 14 residues. The CDR3 reads CASSEPGEGEKLFF. The DNA for the CDR3 is TGTGCCAGCAGTGAGCCGGGGGAAGGGGAAAAACTGTTTTTT.

This chain connects TRBV7-2 to TRBJ2-3; a possible D gene is TRBD1 (5 bases). Germline V CDR1 and CDR2: SGHTA, FQGNSA. Deletions cut 3 bases from V and 4 bases from J, with 11 bases between. The CDR3 has 14 residues. The CDR3 DNA reads TGTGCCAGCAGCTTTGACACGACAGCAGATACGCAGTATTTT. Translation gives CASSFDTTADTQYF. The variable domain in full, with the rest retrieved from reference TRBV7-2 and TRBJ2-3, is GAGVSQSPSNKVTEKGKDVELRCDPISGHTALYWYRQSLGQGLEFLIYFQGNSAPDKSGLPSDRFSAERTGGSVSTLTIQRTQQEDSAVYLCASSFDTTADTQYFGPGTRLTVL.

This clonotype was found once. This rearrangement joins TRBV20-1 to TRBJ2-3, with D maybe TRBD2 (7 bases). The CDR3 covers 15 residues. CDR1 is DFQATT, CDR2 SNEGSKA, per germline (reference sequence). V gave up 0 bases and J gave up 6 bases, with 16 bases separating them. The DNA of the CDR3 is TGCAGTGCTAGAGATGGGGGCGGGAGAGGGGATACGCAGTATTTT. Its translation is CSARDGGGRGDTQYF.

This clonotype was seen more than once but under ten times. The J gene is TRBJ2-7, the V gene TRBV29-1, with 11 bases matching TRBD2. The CDR3 sequence is 14 residues long. CDR1 SQVTM and CDR2 ANQGSEA come from the germline V gene. V shed 6 bases, J shed 3 bases, and the junction held 7 bases outside the gene matches. The CDR3 sequence: CSVTTSGRLYEQYF. The CDR3 region has the DNA TGCAGCGTAACCACTAGCGGGAGACTCTACGAGCAGTACTTC.

The chain joins TRBV24-1 to TRBJ1-1, with D unresolved. V lost 7 bases and J lost 1, with 9 bases in between. CDR1 is KGHDR and CDR2 is SFDVKD in the germline V gene. The CDR3 is made up of 13 amino acids. The DNA of the CDR3 is TGTGCCACCAGGGAATACGCGAACACTGAAGCTTTCTTT. Translated: CATREYANTEAFF.

This clonotype has a handful of counts. The chain has TRBV9 and TRBJ1-1, with D perhaps matching TRBD1 (6 bases). The CDR3 is 14 residues long. The V and J ends lost 2 bases and 3 bases respectively, with 11 bases between them. The germline V gene encodes CDR1 SGDLS and CDR2 YYNGEE. The CDR3 DNA sequence: TGTGCCAGCAGCGTCACAGGGAGGGACACTGAAGCTTTCTTT. This encodes CASSVTGRDTEAFF. The full variable domain, its missing parts supplied by reference TRBV9 and TRBJ1-1, is DSGVTQTPKHLITATGQRVTLRCSPRSGDLSVYWYQQSLDQGLQFLIQYYNGEERAKGNILERFSAQQFPDLHSELNLSSLELGDSALYFCASSVTGRDTEAFFGQGTRLTVV.

This clonotype was seen only once. The chain links TRBV29-1 to TRBJ2-3; 7 bases agree with TRBD2. CDR3 length: 13 residues. V was pared by 6 bases and J by 0 bases, with 3 bases of the junction left unmatched. CDR1 is SQVTM, CDR2 ANQGSEA, per germline. CDR3 sequence (DNA): TGCAGCGTAGCGGGATTGAGCACAGATACGCAGTATTTT. It encodes CSVAGLSTDTQYF.

This clonotype has a handful of counts. The rearrangement links TRBV5-1 to TRBJ2-7, with 14 bases identical to TRBD2. J lost 2 bases, V lost 4 bases, and 2 bases had no gene match. Germline-derived CDR1 and CDR2 are SGHRS and YFSETQ. The CDR3 runs 15 residues. The DNA for the CDR3 is TGCGCCAGCAGCCGGGGACTAGCGGGAGCCTACGAGCAGTACTTC. It translates to CASSRGLAGAYEQYF.

This clonotype was seen many times. The rearrangement uses TRBV7-2 and TRBJ2-1; 10 bases fit TRBD2. With V trimmed by 1 base and J by 8 bases, 5 bases remained unmatched. Germline assignment: CDR1 SGHTA and CDR2 FQGNSA. The CDR3 runs to 15 residues. CDR3 nucleotides: TGTGCCAGCAGCTTAGAGGTAGCGGGAGGCGATGAGCAGTTCTTC. Amino acid sequence: CASSLEVAGGDEQFF.

This clonotype has a single count. An end of the junction differs from the germline gene, which may be a read error. J is TRBJ2-2 and V is TRBV12-5; D could derive from TRBD1 or TRBD2 (5 bases each). Germline lookup yields CDR1 LGHNT and CDR2 FRNRAP. The CDR3 sequence is 17 residues long. CDR3 in amino acids: CASGLVTGTANTGELCF. CDR3 DNA sequence: TGTGCTAGTGGTTTGGTAACCGGGACGGCGAACACCGGGGAGCTGTGTTTT.

This chain connects TRBV12-3 or TRBV12-4 to TRBJ1-2; 9 nucleotides line up with TRBD1. V was pared by 2 bases and J by 8 bases, with 6 bases of the junction left unmatched. The length of the CDR3 is 14 residues. CDR3 sequence: CASSLLRDREGYTF. The CDR3 nucleotides are TGTGCCAGCAGTTTACTCCGGGACAGGGAAGGCTACACCTTC.

This clonotype was counted many times. V gene TRBV5-1 combines with J gene TRBJ2-7; D is possibly TRBD2 (6 bases). CDR3 length equals 14 residues. Germline CDR1 reads SGHRS; CDR2 reads YFSETQ. The V end lost 5 bases, the J end lost 9 bases, and 21 bases lay between the germline ends. The CDR3 coding sequence is TGCGCCAGCAGTCCGGCCGGGGGTTACGAGTGGCAGTACTTC. Encoded protein: CASSPAGGYEWQYF.

The sample holds a few counts of this clonotype. At one of its ends the junction is not consistent with the germline gene, which may arise from a read error. This sequence joins TRBV3-1 and TRBJ2-3; D is unclear. CDR3 length: 15 residues. Germline CDR1 LGHDT, CDR2 YNNKEL (reference sequence). The chain's CDR3 is CASSQGGRTVDTQYF. CDR3 in DNA: TGTGCCAGTAGCCAAGGTGGCAGGACGGTAGATACGCAGTATTTT.

V usage is TRBV25-1 and J usage is TRBJ1-4; no clear D. Looked up from germline, CDR1 is MGHDK and CDR2 is SYGVNS. This CDR3 is 11 amino acids long. Deletions cut 4 bases from V and 4 bases from J, with 1 base between. The CDR3 loop is CASSVNEKLFF. CDR3 nucleotides: TGTGCCAGCAGTGTTAATGAAAAACTGTTTTTT.

There are a few counts of this clonotype. This rearrangement joins TRBV7-6 to TRBJ2-5, with no clear D. The CDR3 is 14 residues long. V dropped 5 bases and J dropped 3 bases, with 13 bases sitting between them. Germline V CDR1 and CDR2: SGHVS, FNYEAQ. CDR3 in amino acids: CASSPTSIKETQYF. CDR3 nucleotides: TGTGCCAGCAGCCCTACCAGCATAAAAGAGACCCAGTACTTC. The variable domain in full, with the rest retrieved from reference TRBV7-6 and TRBJ2-5, is GAGVSQSPRYKVTKRGQDVALRCDPISGHVSLYWYRQALGQGPEFLTYFNYEAQQDKSGLPNDRFSAERPEGSISTLTIQRTEQRDSAMYRCASSPTSIKETQYFGPGTRLLVL.

The chain recombines TRBV20-1 with TRBJ1-6; 7 bases line up with TRBD1. The CDR3 extends over 17 amino acids. The ends lost 1 base at V and 4 bases at J; junction bases unmatched: 10. Germline CDR1 reads DFQATT; CDR2 reads SNEGSKA (reference sequence). The CDR3 region has the DNA TGCAGTGCTAGAGCCCCAGGGGGGAGGAGATATAATTCACCCCTCCACTTT. This codes for CSARAPGGRRYNSPLHF.

Remarks on this clonotype: The junction differs from germline at one of its ends, possibly a read error. The rearrangement joins TRBV20-1 to TRBJ2-5; 8 bases fit TRBD2. Germline loops: CDR1 DFQATT, CDR2 SNEGSKA (reference sequence). The CDR3 contains 14 residues. The CDR3 nucleotides are TGCAGTGCCAGAGCGGGAGAGCCTTCAGAGACCCAGTACTTC. Protein sequence: CSARAGEPSETQYF.

This clonotype showed up just a few times. CDR3: CASSPGTSWETQYF. DNA for the CDR3: TGTGCCAGCAGCCCCGGGACTAGCTGGGAGACCCAGTACTTC. J is TRBJ2-5 and V is TRBV11-1, with 9 bases fitting TRBD2. The V and J ends lost 5 bases and 5 bases, in that order; junction bases with no gene match: 6. The CDR3 sequence is 14 residues long. Per germline, CDR1 SGHAT and CDR2 FQDESV (reference sequence).